This T cell receptor (beta chain) was obtained from a study of blood T cell repertoires in COVID-19 (dated by TCRdb to 2018 to 2020). Regarding the research as a whole: Samples from collaborators originated in the United States, Italy and Spain and spanned both the acute and convalescent phases of COVID-19. The samples were drawn from two sources: the first 160 participants of the ongoing ImmuneRACE study, and 950 to 1,500 subjects contributed by 6 global collaborators. The prospective study material was composed of cDNA or gDNA derived from T cells, B-cell-depleted T cells, or PBMCs. Subjects who had been exposed to COVID-19, were actively infected with it, or had recovered from it provided the deeply sampled blood TCRbeta repertoires that made up the dataset. Where HLA class I and class II types were available, the types were taken from metadata supplied by the sample provider, not from assay-based typing. The repertoires were made available in a free public database intended to serve as a resource for research on the immune response to SARS-CoV-2. The sample metadata nearly always contained a de-identified subject ID, COVID-19 status, age in years and sex. Overall study outcomes, separate from this receptor: Clinical and demographic metadata were provided uncurated, with the amount varying by source and participant.

As encoded in the germline V gene, CDR1 is KGHDR while CDR2 is SFDVKD. Trimming removed 4 bases from V and 0 bases from J, leaving 6 bases between the germline ends. Inclusive of the bounding cysteine and phenylalanine, the CDR3 is 13 residues long. Of the read, only the CDR3 DNA is kept; its 39 bases are in frame from base 1. The immunoSEQ Assay, a bias-controlled multiplex PCR, was used to amplify TCRbeta CDR3 regions from genomic DNA. Turning to the authors' computational methods: Nucleated cell counts per sample were estimated from amplification of reference gene primers within the assay. To quantify the absolute abundance of each unique TCRbeta CDR3 rearrangement, sequence reads were collapsed and filtered. For each sample, productive Simpson clonality was calculated by taking the square root of Simpson's diversity index across productive rearrangements. In TCRdb, the immuneACCESS table is reduced to in-frame sequences with V and J assigned. These tables do not hold every clone; where another copy was compared, an unresolved V gene accounts for under half, and the others remain unexplained. V, J and clone size reflect that table, while D and trimming were determined from the DNA. The sample profile shows over 100,000 clones; just under 90% of them were found once. The ten largest clones capture 1.1% of the sample.

The collaborating institutions used their own protocols to collect whole blood in K2EDTA tubes. Collaborator samples were shipped for TCRbeta analysis as frozen whole blood, isolated PBMCs, or DNA extracted from either sample type. In regard to this clone: Its antigen target is currently unknown. Base qualities are not provided; no much larger clone lies one nucleotide away.

The chain is encoded by TRBV24-1 joined to TRBJ2-7; no D gene can be assigned with confidence. This clonotype was sampled from a human donor in a cohort sampled during active COVID-19. Specimen: peripheral blood. The CDR3 protein: CATSESYSYEQYF. The sequence in DNA is TGTGCCACCAGTGAATCCTACTCCTACGAGCAGTACTTC.